This T cell receptor (beta chain) originates from a study of cytomegalovirus exposure and HLA in healthy donors. Study summary: Falling in the Caucasian-associated ancestry cluster were 80% to 85% of 300 to 500 genotyped donors.

Trimming took 5 bases from V and 2 from J, leaving 9 bases between them. The CDR3 has 14 residues. Germline lookup yields CDR1 SGHVS and CDR2 FQNEAQ. Unrecorded immune exposure was likely among donors, who were nominally healthy when sampled. This clone has just a few counts. What it binds is unknown. General observations from the study: A few V segments could not be told apart, such as TRBV6-2 and TRBV6-3, and were left out. HLA alleles showed associations with 15,000 to 20,000 TCR beta sequences in a later analysis, at a 0.05 false discovery rate.

60 Vbeta and 13 Jbeta primers were used in PCR. Clones were read by immunoSEQ multiplex PCR, and TCRdb kept only the in-frame ones, dropping some. This sample carries about 99,000 clones, around 79% of them seen once, and the ten largest clones take about 4%. The J gene is TRBJ2-2, the V gene TRBV7-8; maybe TRBD1 (5 bases). This clonotype originated in a man in his forties or fifties in good health and CMV-seropositive. Input material: PBMCs. The CDR3 is CASSIGANTGELFF. The DNA of the CDR3 is TGTGCCAGCAGCATAGGGGCTAACACCGGGGAGCTGTTTTTT. Full variable domain (outside the CDR3, taken from reference TRBV7-8 and TRBJ2-2): GAGVSQSPRYKVAKRGQDVALRCDPISGHVSLFWYQQALGQGPEFLTYFQNEAQLDKSGLPSDRFFAERPEGSVSTLKIQRTQQEDSAVYLCASSIGANTGELFFGEGSRLTVL.